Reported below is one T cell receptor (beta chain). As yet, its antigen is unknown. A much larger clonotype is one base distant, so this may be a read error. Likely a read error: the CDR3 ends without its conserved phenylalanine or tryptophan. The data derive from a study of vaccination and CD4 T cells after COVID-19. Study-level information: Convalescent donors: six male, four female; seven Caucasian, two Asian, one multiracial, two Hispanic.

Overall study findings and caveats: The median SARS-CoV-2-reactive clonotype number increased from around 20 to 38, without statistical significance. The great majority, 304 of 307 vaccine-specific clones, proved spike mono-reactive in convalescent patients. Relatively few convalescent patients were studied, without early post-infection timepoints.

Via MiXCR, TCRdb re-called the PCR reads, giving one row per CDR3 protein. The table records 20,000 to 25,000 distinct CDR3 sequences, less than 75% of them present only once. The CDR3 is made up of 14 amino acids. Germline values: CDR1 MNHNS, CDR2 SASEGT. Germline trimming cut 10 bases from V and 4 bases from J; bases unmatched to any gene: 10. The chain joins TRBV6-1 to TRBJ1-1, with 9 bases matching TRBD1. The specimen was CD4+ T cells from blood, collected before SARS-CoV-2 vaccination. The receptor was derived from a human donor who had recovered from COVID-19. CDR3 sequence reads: CATSTGGESTEAFS. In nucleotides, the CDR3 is TGTGCCACCTCGACAGGGGGGGAGAGCACTGAAGCTTTCTCT.